The clone carrying this T cell receptor beta chain was recorded a few times. V shed 0 bases, J shed 0 bases, and the junction held 7 bases outside the gene matches. CDR3 size: 19 residues. Germline CDR1 reads MNHEY; CDR2 reads SMNVEV (reference sequence). Preparation of the TCRbeta library was carried out with unique molecular identifiers. TCRdb re-derived calls from the PCR reads in MiXCR, one entry per CDR3 protein. The sample lists about 500,000 distinct CDR3 sequences, roughly an eighth seen once, with 11% to 15% in the top ten. The sample comes from a study of T-cell reconstitution after alpha-beta-depleted transplantation in children.

The sequence derives from a female patient aged 2-15 years who had a stem cell transplant for aplastic anemia, so the T cells may come from the graft donor. The sample here was PBMCs, mostly from graft donor cells, taken 180 days after TCRalphabeta/CD19-depleted stem cell transplant. The rearrangement links TRBV27 to TRBJ1-6; TRBD1 aligns across 8 bases. CDR3 DNA sequence: TGTGCCAGCAGTTTATCCGGGACAGGCCTTAGCTCCTATAATTCACCCCTCCACTTT. Its protein is CASSLSGTGLSSYNSPLHF.